This T cell receptor beta chain was obtained from a study of CD8 T cells in ankylosing spondylitis. Study-wide results and caveats: Ankylosing spondylitis blood seemed to carry a telltale TCR beta motif made of roughly 8 highly homologous variants.

Comment on this clonotype: What it binds is unknown.

TCRdb re-analysed the 5' RACE reads in MiXCR, keeping a single row per CDR3 protein. The sample yields about 840,000 distinct CDR3 sequences, about 12% seen once. Per germline, CDR1 MNHNS and CDR2 SASEGT. The CDR3 totals 12 residues. V shed 7 bases and J shed 0 bases, with 4 bases lying between them. The gene calls are TRBV6-1 and TRBJ2-4; no clear D gene. This TCR came from a male donor with ankylosing spondylitis. Sequenced material: blood, either unsorted or a sorted T cell fraction (not recorded which). The CDR3 region is CASTLAKNIQYF. CDR3 DNA: TGTGCCAGCACCCTAGCCAAAAACATTCAGTACTTC.